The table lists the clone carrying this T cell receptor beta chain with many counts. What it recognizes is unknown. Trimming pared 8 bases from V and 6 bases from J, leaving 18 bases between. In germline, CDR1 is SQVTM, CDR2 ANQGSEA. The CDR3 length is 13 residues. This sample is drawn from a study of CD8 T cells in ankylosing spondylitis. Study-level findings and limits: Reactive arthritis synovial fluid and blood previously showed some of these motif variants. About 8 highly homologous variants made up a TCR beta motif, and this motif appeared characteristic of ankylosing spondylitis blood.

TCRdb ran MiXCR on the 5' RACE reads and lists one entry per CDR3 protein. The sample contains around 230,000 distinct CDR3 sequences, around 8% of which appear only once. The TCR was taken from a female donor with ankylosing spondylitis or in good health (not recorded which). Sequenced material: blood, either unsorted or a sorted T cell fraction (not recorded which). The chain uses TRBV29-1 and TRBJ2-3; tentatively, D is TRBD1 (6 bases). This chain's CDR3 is CSLEGVSADTQYF. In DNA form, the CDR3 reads TGCAGCCTCGAGGGGGTATCTGCGGATACGCAGTATTTT.